Listed below are T cell receptor beta chains from one sample, sequenced in a study of T-cell reconstitution after alpha-beta-depleted transplantation in children. TCRdb used MiXCR to reprocess the PCR reads, holding one entry per CDR3 protein. The sample contains approximately 1,000,000 distinct CDR3 sequences, 25% to 35% of which appear only once. The sample was PBMCs, mostly from graft donor cells, taken 360 days after TCRalphabeta/CD19-depleted stem cell transplant. These TCRs come from a boy under two years old who had a stem cell transplant for SCID, so the T cells may come from the graft donor. Each CDR3 is given with its conserved first and last residue. Fields, in order: J gene, clone size, D gene, V gene, CDR3 DNA, CDR3 protein. D genes are given only for firm matches. Some rows have no size entry. The others give once, few or many, or a class for an expanded clone.

J: TRBJ1-4; size: .; D: .; V: TRBV7-2; DNA: TGTGCCAGCAGCGACTCTACGGCGGAAAAACTGTTTTTT; CDR3: CASSDSTAEKLFF
J: TRBJ2-7; size: .; D: .; V: TRBV4-1; DNA: TGCGCCAGCAGCCAAATGGTAGTCCCCTCTGAGGACGAGCAGTACTTC; CDR3: CASSQMVVPSEDEQYF
J: TRBJ1-1; size: few; D: .; V: TRBV20-1; DNA: TGCAGTGCTATCCCCGGGACATGGAACACTGAAGCTTTCTTT; CDR3: CSAIPGTWNTEAFF
J: TRBJ1-4; size: .; D: TRBD1; V: TRBV18; DNA: TGTGCCAGCTCACCACGGGACAGTGAAAAACTGTTTTTT; CDR3: CASSPRDSEKLFF
J: TRBJ2-7; size: .; D: .; V: TRBV28; DNA: TGTGCCAGCAGTTTAAGCCGATACTACGAGCAGTACTTC; CDR3: CASSLSRYYEQYF
J: TRBJ2-3; size: few; D: TRBD2; V: TRBV2; DNA: TGTGCCAGCAGTGATGAAGGACTAGCCGGGGATACGCAGTATTTT; CDR3: CASSDEGLAGDTQYF
J: TRBJ2-3; size: .; D: .; V: TRBV12-3/TRBV12-4; DNA: TGTGCCAGCAGTGAGACTAGCACAGATACGCAGTATTTT; CDR3: CASSETSTDTQYF
J: TRBJ2-7; size: few; D: TRBD2; V: TRBV20-1; DNA: TGCAGTGCGCCCCTTCCGGGGGGGCGGTCCGAGCAGTACTTC; CDR3: CSAPLPGGRSEQYF
J: TRBJ1-5; size: .; D: .; V: TRBV12-3/TRBV12-4; DNA: TGTGCCAGCAGTCCCTCCGGGACACGGGTTTGGCCCCAGCATTTT; CDR3: CASSPSGTRVWPQHF
J: TRBJ2-7; size: few; D: .; V: TRBV18; DNA: TGTGCCAGCTCAAGGGGCCAAGCCCCCTACGAGCAGTACTTC; CDR3: CASSRGQAPYEQYF
J: TRBJ1-1; size: few; D: .; V: TRBV7-2; DNA: TGTGCCAGCAGCGACGGCTCAAGGACTGAAGCTTTCTTT; CDR3: CASSDGSRTEAFF
J: TRBJ2-3; size: .; D: .; V: TRBV18; DNA: TGTGCCAGCTCACCAAGCGCACAGAGCACAGATACGCAGTATTTT; CDR3: CASSPSAQSTDTQYF
J: TRBJ1-1; size: .; D: .; V: TRBV20-1; DNA: TGCAGTGTCATGAACACTGAAGCTTTCTTT; CDR3: CSVMNTEAFF
J: TRBJ1-1; size: few; D: .; V: TRBV5-1; DNA: TGCGCCAGCAGCTCTGACCCCGGGTGGAATGAAGCTTTCTTT; CDR3: CASSSDPGWNEAFF
J: TRBJ1-4; size: few; D: .; V: TRBV12-3/TRBV12-4; DNA: TGTGCCAGCAGACAACAGGGAAAAGGGGATGAAAAACTGTTTTTT; CDR3: CASRQQGKGDEKLFF
J: TRBJ2-3; size: .; D: .; V: TRBV20-1; DNA: TGCAGTGCTAGAGTTCAGGGTACCCTACCTCCGGCTACGCAGTATTTT; CDR3: CSARVQGTLPPATQYF
J: TRBJ1-4; size: .; D: .; V: TRBV6-5; DNA: TGTGCCAGCAGTCGGAAACAGGGAAGTGAAAAACTGTTTTTT; CDR3: CASSRKQGSEKLFF
J: TRBJ1-2; size: few; D: .; V: TRBV7-2; DNA: TGTGCCAGCAGCTTTAAAGGGGGGTATGGCTACACCTTC; CDR3: CASSFKGGYGYTF
J: TRBJ2-5; size: many; D: .; V: TRBV7-9; DNA: TGTGCCAGCAGCTTGGCCCTAGAGACCCAGTACTTC; CDR3: CASSLALETQYF
J: TRBJ2-3; size: few; D: .; V: TRBV4-2; DNA: TGTGCCAGCAGCAAGACGCCTAGCCCAGATACGCAGTATTTT; CDR3: CASSKTPSPDTQYF
J: TRBJ1-2; size: .; D: TRBD1; V: TRBV20-1; DNA: TGCAGTGCTGGAGGACAGGGCGGTTATGGCTACACCTTC; CDR3: CSAGGQGGYGYTF
J: TRBJ1-4; size: few; D: .; V: TRBV6-5; DNA: TGTGCCAGCAGTTACGGAGGAGGGGGGCCGGAAAAACTGTTTTTT; CDR3: CASSYGGGGPEKLFF
J: TRBJ2-5; size: .; D: TRBD1; V: TRBV5-1; DNA: TGCGCCAGCAGCTTGGATGACAGGGGATCTGGAGAGACCCAGTACTTC; CDR3: CASSLDDRGSGETQYF
J: TRBJ1-1; size: .; D: .; V: TRBV20-1; DNA: TGCAGTGCGATGGTGAACACTGAAGCTTTCTTT; CDR3: CSAMVNTEAFF
J: TRBJ2-3; size: few; D: TRBD2; V: TRBV12-3/TRBV12-4; DNA: TGTGCCAGCAGTTTAGTCCTGACTAGCTTTGTTACCCGTAGCACAGATACGCAGTATTTT; CDR3: CASSLVLTSFVTRSTDTQYF
J: TRBJ2-7; size: few; D: .; V: TRBV5-1; DNA: TGCGCCAGCAGCTTGGAAGGTCGGCAGTACTTC; CDR3: CASSLEGRQYF
J: TRBJ2-1; size: .; D: TRBD2; V: TRBV9; DNA: TGTGCCAGCAGCGTACGGGGCCTAGCGGGGGGGAACAATGAGCAGTTCTTC; CDR3: CASSVRGLAGGNNEQFF
J: TRBJ2-1; size: .; D: TRBD2; V: TRBV19; DNA: TGTGCCAGTAGTGCGACTAGCGGGGGGGCGAATGAGCAGTTCTTC; CDR3: CASSATSGGANEQFF
J: TRBJ1-5; size: .; D: .; V: TRBV11-2; DNA: TGTGCCAGCAGCTCCATAATGGGTGCGGGGGTGCATGGTCAGCCCCAGCATTTT; CDR3: CASSSIMGAGVHGQPQHF
J: TRBJ2-1; size: many; D: TRBD2; V: TRBV12-3/TRBV12-4; DNA: TGTGCCAGCAGCATTTACTTTCTGGGGACTAGCCCCAATGAGCAGTTCTTC; CDR3: CASSIYFLGTSPNEQFF
J: TRBJ2-1; size: .; D: TRBD1; V: TRBV4-2; DNA: TGTGCCAGCAGCCAAGATGGGACAGGGTTTTGGAATGAGCAGTTCTTC; CDR3: CASSQDGTGFWNEQFF
J: TRBJ2-6; size: .; D: .; V: TRBV18; DNA: TGTGCCAGCTCACGTCTCATGGGCTCTGGGGCCAACGTCCTGACTTTC; CDR3: CASSRLMGSGANVLTF
J: TRBJ2-3; size: few; D: .; V: TRBV7-2; DNA: TGTGCCAGCAGCTTAGACTGGTTCAACACAGATACGCAGTATTTT; CDR3: CASSLDWFNTDTQYF
J: TRBJ2-1; size: .; D: .; V: TRBV4-3; DNA: TGCGCCAGCAGCCAAGATGGACCGGGGAGCAGAGAGCAGTTCTTC; CDR3: CASSQDGPGSREQFF
J: TRBJ2-1; size: few; D: .; V: TRBV7-2; DNA: TGTGCCAGCACCCCAGGGGGGGGCCGGGCCTACAATGAGCAGTTCTTC; CDR3: CASTPGGGRAYNEQFF